The clone carrying this TCR beta chain appeared many times. Its antigen is unidentified. This sample's TCRbeta library carried unique molecular identifier barcodes. One entry per CDR3 protein, called by TCRdb with MiXCR from the PCR reads. The table has 670,000 or so distinct CDR3 sequences, approximately 14% seen once. The data originate from a study of T-cell reconstitution after alpha-beta-depleted transplantation in children. Broader study findings: Newly generated T cells supplied most T-cell counts and diversity one year post-transplant. Where some patients showed high TCRbeta diversity at day 60, it came from recipient T cells and thymic progenitors that had survived.

Germline CDR1 SGHRS, CDR2 YFSETQ. The CDR3 spans 14 residues. V lost 6 bases, J lost 7 bases, and 17 bases lay in between. Sequenced material: PBMCs, taken before TCRalphabeta/CD19-depleted stem cell transplant. This rearrangement joins TRBV5-1 to TRBJ2-1, with D possibly matching TRBD1 (7 bases). The sequence derives from a girl between 2 and 10 years old with congenital amegakaryocytic thrombocytopenia, due to receive a stem cell transplant. CDR3 nucleotide sequence: TGCGCCAGCACCAGGGGGGACGGATGGAATGAGCAGTTCTTC. Protein: CASTRGDGWNEQFF.